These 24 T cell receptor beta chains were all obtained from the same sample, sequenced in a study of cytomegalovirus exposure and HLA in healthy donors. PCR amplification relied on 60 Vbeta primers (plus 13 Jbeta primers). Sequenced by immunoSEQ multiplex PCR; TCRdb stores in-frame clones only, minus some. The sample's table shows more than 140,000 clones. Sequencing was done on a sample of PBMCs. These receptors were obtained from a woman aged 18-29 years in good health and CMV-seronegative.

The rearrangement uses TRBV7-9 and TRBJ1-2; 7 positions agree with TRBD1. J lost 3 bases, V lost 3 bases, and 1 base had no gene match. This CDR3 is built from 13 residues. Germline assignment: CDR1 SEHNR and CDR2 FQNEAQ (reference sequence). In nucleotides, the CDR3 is TGTGCCAGCAGCTTTGGGACAGACTATGGCTACACCTTC. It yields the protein CASSFGTDYGYTF.

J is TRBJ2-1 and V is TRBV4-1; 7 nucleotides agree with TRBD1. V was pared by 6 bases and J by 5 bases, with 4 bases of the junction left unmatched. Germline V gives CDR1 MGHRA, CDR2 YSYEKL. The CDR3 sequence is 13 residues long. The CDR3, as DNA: TGCGCCAGCAGATCTGGGACAGACAATGAGCAGTTCTTC. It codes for CASRSGTDNEQFF.

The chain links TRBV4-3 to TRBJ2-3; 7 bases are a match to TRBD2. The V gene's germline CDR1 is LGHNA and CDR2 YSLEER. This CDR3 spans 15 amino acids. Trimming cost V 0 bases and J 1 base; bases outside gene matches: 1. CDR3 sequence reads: CASSQESGGTDTQYF. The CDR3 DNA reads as TGCGCCAGCAGCCAAGAAAGCGGGGGCACAGATACGCAGTATTTT.

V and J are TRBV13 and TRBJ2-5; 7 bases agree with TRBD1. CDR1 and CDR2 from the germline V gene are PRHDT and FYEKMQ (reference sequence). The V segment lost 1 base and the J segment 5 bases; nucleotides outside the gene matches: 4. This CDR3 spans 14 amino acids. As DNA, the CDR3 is TGTGCCAGCAGCTTAGAAGGGGGCGGGGAGACCCAGTACTTC. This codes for CASSLEGGGETQYF.

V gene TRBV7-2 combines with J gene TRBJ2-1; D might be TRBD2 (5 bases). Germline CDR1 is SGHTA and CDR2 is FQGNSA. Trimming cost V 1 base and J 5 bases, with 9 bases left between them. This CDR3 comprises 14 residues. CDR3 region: CASSLGSGNNEQFF. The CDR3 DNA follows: TGTGCCAGCAGCTTAGGGTCCGGGAACAATGAGCAGTTCTTC.

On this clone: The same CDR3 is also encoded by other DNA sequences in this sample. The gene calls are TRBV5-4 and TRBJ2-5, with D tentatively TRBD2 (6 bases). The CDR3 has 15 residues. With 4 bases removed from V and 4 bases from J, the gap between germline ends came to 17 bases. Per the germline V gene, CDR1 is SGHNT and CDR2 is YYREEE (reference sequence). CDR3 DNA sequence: TGTGCCAGCAGCAATATGGGAGGAGGAACAGAGACCCAGTACTTC. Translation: CASSNMGGGTETQYF.

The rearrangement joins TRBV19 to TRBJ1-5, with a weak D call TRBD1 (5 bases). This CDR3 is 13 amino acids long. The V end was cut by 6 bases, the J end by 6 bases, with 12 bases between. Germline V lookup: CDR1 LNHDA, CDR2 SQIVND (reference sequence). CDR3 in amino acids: CASSQGSSQPQHF. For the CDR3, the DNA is TGTGCCAGTAGCCAGGGAAGTAGTCAGCCCCAGCATTTT.

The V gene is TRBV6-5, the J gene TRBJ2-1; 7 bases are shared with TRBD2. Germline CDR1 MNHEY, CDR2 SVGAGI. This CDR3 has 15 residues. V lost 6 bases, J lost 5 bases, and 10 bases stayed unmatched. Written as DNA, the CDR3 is TGTGCCAGCAGCTGGCGGCTAGCGGAAAACAATGAGCAGTTCTTC. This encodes CASSWRLAENNEQFF.

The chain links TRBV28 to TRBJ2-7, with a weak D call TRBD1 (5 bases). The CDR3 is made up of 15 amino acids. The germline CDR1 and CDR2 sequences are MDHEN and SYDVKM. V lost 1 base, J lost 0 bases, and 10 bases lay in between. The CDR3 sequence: CASSLLARDSYEQYF. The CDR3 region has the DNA TGTGCCAGCAGTTTATTAGCCAGGGACTCCTACGAGCAGTACTTC. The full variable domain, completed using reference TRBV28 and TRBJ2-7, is DVKVTQSSRYLVKRTGEKVFLECVQDMDHENMFWYRQDPGLGLRLIYFSYDVKMKEKGDIPEGYSVSREKKERFSLILESASTNQTSMYLCASSLLARDSYEQYFGPGTRLTVT.

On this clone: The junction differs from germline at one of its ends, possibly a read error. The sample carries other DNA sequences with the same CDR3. The CDR3 DNA is TGTGCCATCACTCAGGGGAATACGCAGTACTTT. This translates into CAITQGNTQYF. This rearrangement joins TRBV10-3 to TRBJ2-3, with D possibly matching TRBD1 (6 bases). This CDR3 contains 11 residues. Germline CDR1 ENHRY, CDR2 SYGVKD.

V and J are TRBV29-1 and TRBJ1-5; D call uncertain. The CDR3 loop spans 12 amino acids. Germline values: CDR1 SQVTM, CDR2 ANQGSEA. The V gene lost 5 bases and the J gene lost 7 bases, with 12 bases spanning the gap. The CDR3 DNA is TGCAGCGTTACAGTCGGAGGACAGCCCCAGCATTTT. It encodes CSVTVGGQPQHF.

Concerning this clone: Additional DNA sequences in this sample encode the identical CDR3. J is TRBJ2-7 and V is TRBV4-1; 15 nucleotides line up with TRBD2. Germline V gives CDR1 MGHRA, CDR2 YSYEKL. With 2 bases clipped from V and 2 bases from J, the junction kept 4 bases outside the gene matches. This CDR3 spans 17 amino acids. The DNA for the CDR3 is TGCGCCAGCAGCCAAAGGGGACTAGCGGGGGGACCCTACGAGCAGTACTTC. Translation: CASSQRGLAGGPYEQYF.

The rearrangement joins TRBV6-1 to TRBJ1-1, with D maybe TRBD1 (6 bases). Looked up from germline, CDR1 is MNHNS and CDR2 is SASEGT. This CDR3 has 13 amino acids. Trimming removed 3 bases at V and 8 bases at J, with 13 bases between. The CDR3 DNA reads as TGTGCCAGCAGTGATCGGACAGAGCCCGAAGCTTTCTTT. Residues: CASSDRTEPEAFF.

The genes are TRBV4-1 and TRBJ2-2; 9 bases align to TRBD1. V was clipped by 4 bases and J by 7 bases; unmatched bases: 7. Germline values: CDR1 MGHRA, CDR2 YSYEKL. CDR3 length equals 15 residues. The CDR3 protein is CASSLRDRADGELFF. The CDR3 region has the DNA TGCGCCAGCAGCCTAAGGGACAGGGCGGACGGGGAGCTGTTTTTT.

CDR3 sequence reads: CASGPRSGQGLETQYF. CDR3 DNA sequence: TGTGCTAGTGGCCCCAGATCGGGACAGGGGTTAGAGACCCAGTACTTC. The chain combines TRBV12-5 with TRBJ2-5; TRBD1 aligns across 10 bases. Unmatched junction bases numbered 11, after V lost 6 bases and J lost 4 bases. The CDR3 length is 16 residues. The V gene's germline CDR1 is LGHNT and CDR2 FRNRAP.

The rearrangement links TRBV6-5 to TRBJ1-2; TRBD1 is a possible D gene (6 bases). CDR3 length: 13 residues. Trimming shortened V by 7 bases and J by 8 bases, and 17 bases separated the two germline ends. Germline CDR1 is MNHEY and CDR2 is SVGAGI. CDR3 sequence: CASTQPGGAGYTF. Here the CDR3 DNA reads TGTGCCAGCACTCAGCCGGGGGGGGCCGGCTACACCTTC.

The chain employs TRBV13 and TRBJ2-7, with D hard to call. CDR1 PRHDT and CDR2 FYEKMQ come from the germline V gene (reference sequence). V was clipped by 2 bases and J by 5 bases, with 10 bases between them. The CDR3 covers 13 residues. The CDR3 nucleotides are TGTGCCAGCAGCTTAAGGAGATCCCACGAGCAGTACTTC. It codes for CASSLRRSHEQYF.

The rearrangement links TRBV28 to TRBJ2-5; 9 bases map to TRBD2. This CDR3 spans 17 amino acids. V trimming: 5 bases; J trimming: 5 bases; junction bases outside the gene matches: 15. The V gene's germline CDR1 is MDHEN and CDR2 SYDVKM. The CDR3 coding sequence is TGTGCCAGCAGTGATTACTCTAGCGGGGCCGGGTGGGAGACCCAGTACTTC. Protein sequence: CASSDYSSGAGWETQYF.

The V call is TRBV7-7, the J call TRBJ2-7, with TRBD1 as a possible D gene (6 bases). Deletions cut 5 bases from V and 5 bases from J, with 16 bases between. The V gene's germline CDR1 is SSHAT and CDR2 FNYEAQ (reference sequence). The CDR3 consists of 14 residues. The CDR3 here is CASSPGGRGHEQYF. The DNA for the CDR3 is TGTGCCAGCAGCCCCGGTGGCAGGGGACACGAGCAGTACTTC.

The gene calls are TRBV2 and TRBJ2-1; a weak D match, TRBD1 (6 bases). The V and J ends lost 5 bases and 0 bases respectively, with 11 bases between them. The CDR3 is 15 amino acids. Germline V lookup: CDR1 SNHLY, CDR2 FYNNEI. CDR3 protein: CASSKTGDSYNEQFF. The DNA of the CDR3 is TGTGCCAGCAGTAAGACAGGCGACTCCTACAATGAGCAGTTCTTC.

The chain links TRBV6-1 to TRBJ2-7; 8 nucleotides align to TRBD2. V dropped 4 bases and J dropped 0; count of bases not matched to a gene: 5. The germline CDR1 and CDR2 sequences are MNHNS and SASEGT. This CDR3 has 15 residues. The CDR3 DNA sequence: TGTGCCAGCAGTGTGACTAGCGCAAGCTCCTACGAGCAGTACTTC. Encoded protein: CASSVTSASSYEQYF.

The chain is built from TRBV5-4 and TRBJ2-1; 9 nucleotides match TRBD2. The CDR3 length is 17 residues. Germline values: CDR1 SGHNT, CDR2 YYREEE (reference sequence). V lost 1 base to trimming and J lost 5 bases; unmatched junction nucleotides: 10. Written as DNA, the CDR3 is TGTGCCAGCAGCTTGTCGCCCGCGGGAGGGCCCCACAATGAGCAGTTCTTC. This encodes CASSLSPAGGPHNEQFF. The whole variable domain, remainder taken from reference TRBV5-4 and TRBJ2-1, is ETGVTQSPTHLIKTRGQQVTLRCSSQSGHNTVSWYQQALGQGPQFIFQYYREEENGRGNFPPRFSGLQFPNYSSELNVNALELDDSALYLCASSLSPAGGPHNEQFFGPGTRLTVL.

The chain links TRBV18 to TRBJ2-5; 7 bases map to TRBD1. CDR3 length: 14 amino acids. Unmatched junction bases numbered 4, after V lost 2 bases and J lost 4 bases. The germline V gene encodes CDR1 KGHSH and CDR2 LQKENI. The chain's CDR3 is CASSPRDSGETQYF. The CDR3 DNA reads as TGTGCCAGCTCACCAAGGGACAGCGGAGAGACCCAGTACTTC.

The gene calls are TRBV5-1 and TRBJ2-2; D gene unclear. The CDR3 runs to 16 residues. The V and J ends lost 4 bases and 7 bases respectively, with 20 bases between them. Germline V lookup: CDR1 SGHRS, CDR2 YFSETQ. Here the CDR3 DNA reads TGCGCCAGCAGCAGATGGGCCTCAATTAGTGGCGGGGAGCTGTTTTTT. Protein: CASSRWASISGGELFF. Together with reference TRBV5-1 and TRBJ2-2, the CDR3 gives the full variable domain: KAGVTQTPRYLIKTRGQQVTLSCSPISGHRSVSWYQQTPGQGLQFLFEYFSETQRNKGNFPGRFSGRQFSNSRSEMNVSTLELGDSALYLCASSRWASISGGELFFGEGSRLTVL.